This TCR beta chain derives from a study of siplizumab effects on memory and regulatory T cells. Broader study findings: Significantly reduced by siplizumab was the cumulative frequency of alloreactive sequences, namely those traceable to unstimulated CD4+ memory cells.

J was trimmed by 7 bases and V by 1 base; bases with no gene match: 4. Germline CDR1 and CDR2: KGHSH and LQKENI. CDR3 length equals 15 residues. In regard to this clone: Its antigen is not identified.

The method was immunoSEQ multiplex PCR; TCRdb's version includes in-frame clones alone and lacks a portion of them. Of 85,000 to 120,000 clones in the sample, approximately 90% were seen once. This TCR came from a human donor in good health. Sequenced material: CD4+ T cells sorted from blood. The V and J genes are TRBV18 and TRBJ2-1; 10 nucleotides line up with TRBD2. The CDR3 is CASSPRQTSGNEQFF. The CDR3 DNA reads TGTGCCAGCTCACCACGCCAGACTAGCGGGAATGAGCAGTTCTTC.